This T cell receptor beta chain was recovered during a study of neurological immune-mediated disorders. The CDR3 extends over 15 amino acids. Trimming cost V 6 bases and J 0 bases, with 12 bases left between them. This clonotype was seen at least ten times. Its antigen is not known. Study findings and constraints: In HTLV-1-associated myelopathy, TCR clonal expansion was greatest, and in multiple sclerosis it was least, below healthy controls.

As for the cDNA, it was generated by 5'RACE with 10-nucleotide random UMIs. MiXCR, applied by TCRdb to the 5' RACE reads, yields one record per CDR3 protein. The table has some 37,000 distinct CDR3 sequences, about a tenth seen once. Unsorted libraries were prepared from 2 million PBMCs held at -80 C. The chain uses TRBV12-3 or TRBV12-4 and TRBJ1-5; maybe TRBD1 (5 bases). The source material was PBMCs. The receptor's source is a woman aged 25-40 years with HTLV-1-associated myelopathy (HAM/TSP). The CDR3 spells CASRTQGNSNQPQHF. The CDR3 DNA is TGTGCCAGCAGGACCCAGGGCAATAGCAATCAGCCCCAGCATTTT.